This T cell receptor beta chain was found in a study of blood T cell repertoires in COVID-19. For the study at large: COVID-19 samples collected from the United States, Italy and Spain covered acute and convalescent phases. T cells, B-cell-depleted T cells, or PBMCs supplied cDNA or gDNA.

The CDR3 contains 18 residues. V was pared by 4 bases and J by 5 bases, with 23 bases between. Germline V gene sequence: CDR1 KGHSH, CDR2 LQKENI. Under the authors' procedure: Amplification of reference gene primers was used by the study to estimate nucleated cell counts. Sequenced by immunoSEQ multiplex PCR; TCRdb stores in-frame clones only, minus some. The V and J calls and the clone size are those of that table, but D and trimming were determined from the DNA. The sample comprises hundreds of thousands of clones, approximately 90% of which are singletons, and around 3.5% rests with the top ten. The TCR sequence derives from a woman aged 18-30 years who had recovered from COVID-19. The J gene is TRBJ1-4, the V gene TRBV18; tentatively, D is TRBD1 (6 bases). Sequencing was carried out using peripheral blood. The CDR3 here is CASSLTFGRGTHNEKLFF. The CDR3 DNA follows: TGTGCCAGCTCACTTACTTTTGGCAGGGGAACCCACAATGAAAAACTGTTTTTT.